Following are 32 T cell receptor beta chains from one sample sequenced in a study of blood T cell repertoires in COVID-19 (dated by TCRdb to 2018 to 2020). Libraries were prepared through the immunoSEQ multiplex PCR assay. The table comes from immuneACCESS by way of TCRdb, which keeps in-frame sequences with V and J called. Part of the clones is missing from these tables; in studies checked, under half for an unresolved V gene and the rest for unknown reasons. The sample table contains approximately 290,000 clones; only one count was recorded for approximately 90% of them. 2% to 3% of the sample is taken by the ten largest. Sequenced input: peripheral blood. The receptors come from a man younger than 30 with active or convalescent COVID-19.

This clone was seen only once. This sequence joins TRBV27 and TRBJ2-1, with 9 positions matching TRBD2. J gave up 8 bases and V 5 bases, and 13 bases lay outside the gene matches. The CDR3 totals 16 residues. Germline V CDR1 and CDR2: MNHEY, SMNVEV (reference sequence). The CDR3 DNA follows: TGTGCCAGCAGTACACGACTAGCGGTTCATCCCCATGAGCAGTTCTTC. Translated: CASSTRLAVHPHEQFF.

The sample holds one count of this clone. This chain joins TRBV27 and TRBJ1-1, with 7 bases aligning to TRBD1. The V and J ends lost 6 bases and 4 bases, in that order; junction bases with no gene match: 11. The CDR3 totals 15 residues. Germline-derived CDR1 and CDR2 are MNHEY and SMNVEV (reference sequence). This CDR3 reads CASSVTGAGPTEAFF. DNA of the CDR3: TGTGCCAGCAGCGTAACAGGGGCTGGTCCCACTGAAGCTTTCTTT.

The rearrangement joins TRBV12-3 or TRBV12-4 to TRBJ1-4; a weak D match, TRBD1 (5 bases). This CDR3 has 13 amino acids. V was shortened by 5 bases and J by 8 bases, with 12 bases between the two germline ends. CDR3 coding DNA: TGTGCCAGCAGTCGACAGCTTCAGGAAAAACTGTTTTTT. Translation gives CASSRQLQEKLFF.

The chain has TRBV27 and TRBJ2-1, with 14 bases aligning to TRBD2. Losses at the gene ends were 3 bases for V and 7 bases for J; bases not matched to a gene: 17. CDR1 and CDR2 from the germline V gene are MNHEY and SMNVEV (reference sequence). CDR3 size: 20 residues. This chain's CDR3 is CASSFMTSGGASGPLNEQFF. The CDR3 DNA reads TGTGCCAGCAGTTTCATGACTAGCGGGGGGGCCTCTGGACCCCTTAATGAGCAGTTCTTC.

The chain is built from TRBV12-3 or TRBV12-4 and TRBJ2-2; D unresolved. The CDR3 extends over 12 amino acids. Trimming cost V 5 bases and J 9 bases, with 10 bases left between them. The CDR3 loop reads CASSNSLRELFF. Here the CDR3 DNA reads TGTGCCAGCAGTAATAGCCTGAGGGAGCTGTTTTTT.

In this sample, this clone turned up once. The chain links TRBV6-2 or TRBV6-3 to TRBJ2-7; 8 bases align to TRBD1. The CDR3 sequence is 15 residues long. The V gene end was trimmed by 2 bases and the J gene end by 0 bases; junction bases not matched to a gene: 3. Germline V lookup: CDR1 MNHEY, CDR2 SVGEGT. The DNA of the CDR3 is TGTGCCAGCAGTTACCATGGGACAGGCTCCTACGAGCAGTACTTC. This translates into CASSYHGTGSYEQYF.

The V and J genes are TRBV28 and TRBJ1-1, with D perhaps TRBD1 (5 bases). V was cut by 1 base and J by 0 bases, with 9 bases left in between. The CDR3 covers 15 residues. Germline loops: CDR1 MDHEN, CDR2 SYDVKM. Here the CDR3 reads CASSLLRDLNTEAFF. CDR3 nucleotide sequence: TGTGCCAGCAGTTTATTGAGGGACTTGAACACTGAAGCTTTCTTT.

This sequence joins TRBV14 and TRBJ2-2; D is perhaps TRBD2 (5 bases). CDR3 length: 14 amino acids. Between the trimmed V and J ends, which lost 3 bases and 8 bases, there was a span of 13 bases. The V gene's germline CDR1 is SGHDN and CDR2 FVKESK. The DNA of the CDR3 is TGTGCCAGCAGCCACCCTCCCCGGGATGGGGAGCTGTTTTTT. Translation: CASSHPPRDGELFF.

CDR3 protein: CASSALAGTGELFF. CDR3 in DNA: TGTGCCAGCTCGGCACTAGCCGGCACCGGGGAGCTGTTTTTT. The chain has TRBV18 and TRBJ2-2, with D maybe TRBD2 (6 bases). Germline CDR1 KGHSH, CDR2 LQKENI. This CDR3 comprises 14 residues. V lost 6 bases and J 4 bases, leaving 12 bases between the germline ends.

The genes are TRBV6-6 and TRBJ2-3, with a tentative D call TRBD2 (6 bases). The V end was cut by 5 bases, the J end by 1 base, with 13 bases between. This CDR3 contains 15 residues. Looked up from germline, CDR1 is MNHNY and CDR2 is SVGAGI (reference sequence). The CDR3 DNA reads TGTGCCAGCAGTGACGGGTCTAGCGGCACAGATACGCAGTATTTT. Translated: CASSDGSSGTDTQYF.

This clone was counted once. This chain uses TRBV27 with TRBJ2-5; a weak D match, TRBD2 (6 bases). This CDR3 has 14 amino acids. CDR1 is MNHEY and CDR2 is SMNVEV in the germline V gene (reference sequence). Trimming removed 3 bases from V and 5 bases from J, with 13 bases in between. The DNA of the CDR3 is TGTGCCAGCAGTTTCCGAGCTAGCGAGGAGACCCAGTACTTC. Amino acid sequence: CASSFRASEETQYF.

The chain links TRBV7-9 to TRBJ2-1, with D possibly being TRBD2 (5 bases). The length of the CDR3 is 15 residues. Trimming shortened V by 1 base and J by 2 bases, and 9 bases separated the two germline ends. The germline V gene encodes CDR1 SEHNR and CDR2 FQNEAQ (reference sequence). This chain's CDR3 is CASSLVGSTYNEQFF. Written as DNA, the CDR3 is TGTGCCAGCAGCTTAGTAGGGAGTACCTACAATGAGCAGTTCTTC.

CDR3 bases: TGTGCCAGTAGAAGGACAGGGGGCCGATCACCCCTCCACTTT. Translated, it gives CASRRTGGRSPLHF. The chain is built from TRBV19 and TRBJ1-6; 11 bases match TRBD1. The junction had 5 bases not matched to a gene; V was cut back by 6 bases and J by 10 bases. Germline values: CDR1 LNHDA, CDR2 SQIVND (reference sequence). CDR3 length: 14 amino acids.

The chain links TRBV7-2 to TRBJ1-2; 7 bases are a match to TRBD1. CDR1 SGHTA and CDR2 FQGNSA come from the germline V gene. The CDR3 totals 15 residues. The V segment lost 4 bases and the J segment 3 bases; nucleotides outside the gene matches: 8. CDR3 sequence: CASSSTGDLDYGYTF. In DNA, the CDR3 is TGTGCCAGCAGCTCTACAGGGGACCTCGACTATGGCTACACCTTC.

Only one count was recorded for this clone. The chain recombines TRBV5-4 with TRBJ2-5; tentatively, D is TRBD1 (6 bases). The CDR3 length is 16 residues. The germline V gene has CDR1 SGHNT and CDR2 YYREEE (reference sequence). V was shortened by 6 bases and J by 5 bases, with 23 bases between the two germline ends. The CDR3 DNA reads as TGTGCCAGCACCAAGGATGGGGGCGCTAGTAGGGAGACCCAGTACTTC. This encodes CASTKDGGASRETQYF.

The chain links TRBV2 to TRBJ1-5, with 9 positions matching TRBD1. The germline CDR1 and CDR2 sequences are SNHLY and FYNNEI. This CDR3 has 15 amino acids. The junction had 6 bases not matched to a gene; V was cut back by 6 bases and J by 3 bases. The chain's CDR3 is CASSARQGVNQPQHF. The CDR3 DNA sequence: TGTGCCAGCAGCGCAAGACAGGGGGTCAATCAGCCCCAGCATTTT. Complete variable domain (other parts from reference TRBV2 and TRBJ1-5): EPEVTQTPSHQVTQMGQEVILRCVPISNHLYFYWYRQILGQKVEFLVSFYNNEISEKSEIFDDQFSVERPDGSNFTLKIRSTKLEDSAMYFCASSARQGVNQPQHFGDGTRLSIL.

The V call is TRBV29-1, the J call TRBJ2-1; TRBD1 matches 10 bases. The length of the CDR3 is 13 residues. CDR1 is SQVTM, CDR2 ANQGSEA, per germline. V was pared by 7 bases and J by 7 bases, with 7 bases of the junction left unmatched. The CDR3 DNA sequence: TGCAGCGCCGGGACAGGGGATAAGAATGAGCAGTTCTTC. Translating it yields CSAGTGDKNEQFF.

The rearrangement joins TRBV19 to TRBJ2-1; 9 bases fit TRBD2. V shed 8 bases and J 8 bases; nucleotides not matched to a gene: 13. The CDR3 runs 15 residues. Germline loops: CDR1 LNHDA, CDR2 SQIVND (reference sequence). The CDR3 bases are TGTGCCAGTCGGTACAACGCGGGGGGGCCACATGAGCAGTTCTTC. It encodes CASRYNAGGPHEQFF.

This chain links TRBV18 with TRBJ2-4, with 8 bases aligning to TRBD1. The CDR3 has 16 residues. Germline V gene sequence: CDR1 KGHSH, CDR2 LQKENI. V gave up 3 bases and J gave up 1 base; unmatched junction bases: 5. The CDR3 region is CASSPRQGIAKNIQYF. Here the CDR3 DNA reads TGTGCCAGCTCACCTCGACAGGGGATTGCCAAAAACATTCAGTACTTC. The variable domain in full, with the rest retrieved from reference TRBV18 and TRBJ2-4, is NAGVMQNPRHLVRRRGQEARLRCSPMKGHSHVYWYRQLPEEGLKFMVYLQKENIIDESGMPKERFSAEFPKEGPSILRIQQVVRGDSAAYFCASSPRQGIAKNIQYFGAGTRLSVL.

This chain links TRBV4-1 with TRBJ2-1; 11 bases map to TRBD2. The J segment lost 4 bases and the V segment lost 3 bases, leaving 8 bases of the junction unmatched. From germline, CDR1 is MGHRA and CDR2 YSYEKL. This CDR3 is built from 17 residues. The chain's CDR3 is CASSHRSGTSGYNEQFF. CDR3 DNA sequence: TGCGCCAGCAGCCACCGCTCCGGGACTAGCGGATACAATGAGCAGTTCTTC.

The CDR3 DNA reads TGTGCCAGCAGTCGGGGTCAGCCCCAGCATTTT. The encoded protein is CASSRGQPQHF. The chain uses TRBV6-5 and TRBJ1-5; D is ambiguous. This CDR3 has 11 amino acids. Germline assignment: CDR1 MNHEY and CDR2 SVGAGI. Trimming removed 5 bases at V and 6 bases at J, with 5 bases between.

The chain links TRBV6-1 to TRBJ1-2; 7 bases agree with TRBD1. Germline CDR1 is MNHNS and CDR2 is SASEGT. The CDR3 is 16 residues long. Unmatched junction bases numbered 11, after V lost 4 bases and J lost 3 bases. CDR3 region: CASSAYDRAGDYGYTF. The DNA of the CDR3 is TGTGCCAGCAGTGCCTACGACAGGGCCGGTGACTATGGCTACACCTTC.

The gene calls are TRBV29-1 and TRBJ2-3; 13 bases are a match to TRBD2. V gave up 7 bases and J gave up 4 bases; unmatched junction bases: 5. This CDR3 spans 14 amino acids. Germline CDR1 SQVTM, CDR2 ANQGSEA. Here the CDR3 DNA reads TGCAGCGCTTTACTAGCGGGGGGGCCAGATACGCAGTATTTT. Translation: CSALLAGGPDTQYF.

The J gene is TRBJ2-5, the V gene TRBV19; TRBD1 might be the D (6 bases). The CDR3 is made up of 12 amino acids. V was pared by 6 bases and J by 5 bases, with 10 bases between. Germline-derived CDR1 and CDR2 are LNHDA and SQIVND (reference sequence). The CDR3 DNA reads TGTGCCAGTAGCAATGACAGGGAGACCCAGTACTTC. Translation gives CASSNDRETQYF.

The chain employs TRBV20-1 and TRBJ1-1, with 9 bases that match TRBD1. Losses at the gene ends were 3 bases for V and 7 bases for J; bases not matched to a gene: 12. Per germline, CDR1 DFQATT and CDR2 SNEGSKA (reference sequence). The CDR3 runs to 15 residues. The DNA for the CDR3 is TGCAGTGCTAGTGGGGAAATACAGGGGGCGGATGAAGCTTTCTTT. It encodes CSASGEIQGADEAFF.

The rearrangement links TRBV5-1 to TRBJ1-1, with a tentative D call TRBD1 (5 bases). With 4 bases removed from V and 1 base from J, the gap between germline ends came to 14 bases. This CDR3 is 15 amino acids long. Germline V gives CDR1 SGHRS, CDR2 YFSETQ. The CDR3 is CASSTAPRENTEAFF. The CDR3, as DNA: TGCGCCAGCAGCACCGCGCCCAGGGAGAACACTGAAGCTTTCTTT. The whole variable domain, filled in from reference TRBV5-1 and TRBJ1-1, reads KAGVTQTPRYLIKTRGQQVTLSCSPISGHRSVSWYQQTPGQGLQFLFEYFSETQRNKGNFPGRFSGRQFSNSRSEMNVSTLELGDSALYLCASSTAPRENTEAFFGQGTRLTVV.

The J gene is TRBJ1-1, the V gene TRBV7-9; the D is unclear. Trimming pared 7 bases from V and 8 bases from J, leaving 14 bases between. The germline gives CDR1 SEHNR, CDR2 FQNEAQ (reference sequence). This CDR3 has 12 residues. Here the CDR3 reads CASTIGGTEAFF. CDR3 nucleotide sequence: TGTGCCAGCACCATAGGAGGTACAGAAGCTTTCTTT.

J is TRBJ2-3 and V is TRBV28, with no clear D. CDR3 length: 14 amino acids. The V end lost 5 bases, the J end lost 1 base, and 10 bases lay between the germline ends. The germline V gene has CDR1 MDHEN and CDR2 SYDVKM. CDR3 nucleotides: TGTGCCAGCAGTCCGGAGTTCGGCACAGATACGCAGTATTTT. Its protein is CASSPEFGTDTQYF.

The chain carries TRBV4-3 and TRBJ2-7, with D perhaps matching TRBD1 (7 bases). The V end was cut by 0 bases, the J end by 4 bases, with 13 bases between. This CDR3 spans 15 amino acids. Per the germline V gene, CDR1 is LGHNA and CDR2 is YSLEER. CDR3 loop: CASSQDSGGSYEQYF. DNA of the CDR3: TGCGCCAGCAGCCAAGATTCAGGGGGGAGTTACGAGCAGTACTTC.

The V and J genes are TRBV24-1 and TRBJ2-5, with D possibly being TRBD1 (5 bases). The CDR3 runs 15 residues. Trimming left V 3 bases short and J 5 bases short, with 15 bases between. Germline loops: CDR1 KGHDR, CDR2 SFDVKD. CDR3 sequence: CATSDPRQRPETQYF. CDR3 nucleotide sequence: TGTGCCACCAGTGATCCAAGACAGCGCCCCGAGACCCAGTACTTC.

The J gene is TRBJ2-4, the V gene TRBV7-3; weak D call: TRBD2 (6 bases). Trimming took 5 bases from V and 8 from J, leaving 16 bases between them. CDR3 length equals 14 residues. Germline loops: CDR1 SGHTA, CDR2 FQGTGA. Written as DNA, the CDR3 is TGTGCCAGCAGCCCCCGGGGGAACGGGGACATTCAGTACTTC. This encodes CASSPRGNGDIQYF.

This rearrangement joins TRBV7-2 to TRBJ1-2; 7 bases match TRBD1. The CDR3 totals 14 residues. Germline V lookup: CDR1 SGHTA, CDR2 FQGNSA. With V trimmed by 3 bases and J by 2 bases, 3 bases remained unmatched. The CDR3 DNA sequence: TGTGCCAGCAGCTTCCAAGGGGGCAACTATGGCTACACCTTC. It encodes CASSFQGGNYGYTF. Using reference TRBV7-2 and TRBJ1-2 for the parts outside the CDR3, the full variable domain is GAGVSQSPSNKVTEKGKDVELRCDPISGHTALYWYRQSLGQGLEFLIYFQGNSAPDKSGLPSDRFSAERTGGSVSTLTIQRTQQEDSAVYLCASSFQGGNYGYTFGSGTRLTVV.